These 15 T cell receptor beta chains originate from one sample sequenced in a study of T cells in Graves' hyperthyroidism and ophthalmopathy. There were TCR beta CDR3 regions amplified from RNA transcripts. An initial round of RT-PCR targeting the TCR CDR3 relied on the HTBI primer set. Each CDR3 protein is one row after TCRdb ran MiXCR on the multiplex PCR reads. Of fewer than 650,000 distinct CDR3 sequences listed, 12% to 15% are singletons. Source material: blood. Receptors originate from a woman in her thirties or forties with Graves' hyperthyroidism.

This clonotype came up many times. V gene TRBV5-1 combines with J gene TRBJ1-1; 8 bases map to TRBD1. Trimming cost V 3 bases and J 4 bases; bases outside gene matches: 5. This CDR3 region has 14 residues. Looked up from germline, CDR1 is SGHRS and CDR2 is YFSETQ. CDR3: CASSWTGLGTEAFF. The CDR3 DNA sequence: TGCGCCAGCAGCTGGACAGGGTTGGGCACTGAAGCTTTCTTT.

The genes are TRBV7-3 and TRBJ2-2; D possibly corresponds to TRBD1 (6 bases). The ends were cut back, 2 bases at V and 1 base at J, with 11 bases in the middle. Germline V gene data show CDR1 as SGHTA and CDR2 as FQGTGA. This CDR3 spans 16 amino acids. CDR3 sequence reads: CASSLEGQRNTGELFF. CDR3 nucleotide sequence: TGTGCCAGCAGCTTAGAAGGACAGAGGAACACCGGGGAGCTGTTTTTT.

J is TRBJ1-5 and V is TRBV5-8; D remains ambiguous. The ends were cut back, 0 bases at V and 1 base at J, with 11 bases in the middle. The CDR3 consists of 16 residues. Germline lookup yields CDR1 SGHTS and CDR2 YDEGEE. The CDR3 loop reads CASSLETVSSNQPQHF. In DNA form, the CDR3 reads TGTGCCAGCAGCTTGGAGACTGTTTCGAGCAATCAGCCCCAGCATTTT.

CDR3 sequence: CASSYSSQGSTPLHF. Written as DNA, the CDR3 is TGTGCCAGCAGTTACTCGAGTCAGGGCTCCACACCCCTCCACTTT. The rearrangement joins TRBV6-6 to TRBJ1-6; weak D call: TRBD1 (5 bases). CDR1 is MNHNY and CDR2 is SVGAGI in the germline V gene (reference sequence). This CDR3 contains 15 residues. V was clipped by 0 bases and J by 11 bases, with 14 bases between them.

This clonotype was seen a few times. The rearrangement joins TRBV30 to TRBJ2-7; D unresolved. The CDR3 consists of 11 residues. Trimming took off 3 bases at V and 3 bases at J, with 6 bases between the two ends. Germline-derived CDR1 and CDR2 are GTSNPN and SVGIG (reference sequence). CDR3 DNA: TGTGCCTGGAGCCGGAACTACGAGCAGTACTTC. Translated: CAWSRNYEQYF.

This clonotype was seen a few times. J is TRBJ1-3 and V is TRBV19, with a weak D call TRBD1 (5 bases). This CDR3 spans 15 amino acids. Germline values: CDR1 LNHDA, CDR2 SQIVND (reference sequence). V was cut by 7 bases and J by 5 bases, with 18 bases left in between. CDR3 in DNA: TGTGCCAGTACCCAACTCGACAGAGATAGAAACACCATATATTTT. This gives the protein CASTQLDRDRNTIYF.

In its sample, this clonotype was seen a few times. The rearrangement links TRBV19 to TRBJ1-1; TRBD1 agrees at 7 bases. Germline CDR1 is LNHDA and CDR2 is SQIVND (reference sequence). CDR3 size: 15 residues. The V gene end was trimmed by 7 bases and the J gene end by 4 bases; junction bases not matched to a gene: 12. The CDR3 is CASISQGSRGTEAFF. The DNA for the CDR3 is TGTGCCAGTATCTCACAGGGGAGTCGTGGCACTGAAGCTTTCTTT.

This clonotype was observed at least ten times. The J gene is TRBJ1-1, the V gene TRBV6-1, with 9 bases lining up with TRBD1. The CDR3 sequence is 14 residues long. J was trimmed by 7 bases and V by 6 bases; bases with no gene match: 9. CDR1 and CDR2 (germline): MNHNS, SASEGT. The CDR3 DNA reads TGTGCCAGCAGCGCCTTAGACAGGGGGTTTGAAGCTTTCTTT. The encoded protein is CASSALDRGFEAFF.

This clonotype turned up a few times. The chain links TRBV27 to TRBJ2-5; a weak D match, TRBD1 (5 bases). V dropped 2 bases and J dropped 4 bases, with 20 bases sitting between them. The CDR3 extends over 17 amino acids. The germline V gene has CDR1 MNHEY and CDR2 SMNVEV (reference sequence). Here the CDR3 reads CASSLRPQGGLGETQYF. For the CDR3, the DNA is TGTGCCAGCAGTTTACGCCCCCAGGGCGGCCTAGGAGAGACCCAGTACTTC.

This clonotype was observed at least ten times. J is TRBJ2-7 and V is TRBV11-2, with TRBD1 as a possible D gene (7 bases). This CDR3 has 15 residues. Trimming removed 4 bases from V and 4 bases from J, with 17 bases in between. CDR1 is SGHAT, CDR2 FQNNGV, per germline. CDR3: CASSSPYRGGYEQYF. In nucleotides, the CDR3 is TGTGCCAGCAGCTCTCCTTACAGGGGAGGATACGAGCAGTACTTC.

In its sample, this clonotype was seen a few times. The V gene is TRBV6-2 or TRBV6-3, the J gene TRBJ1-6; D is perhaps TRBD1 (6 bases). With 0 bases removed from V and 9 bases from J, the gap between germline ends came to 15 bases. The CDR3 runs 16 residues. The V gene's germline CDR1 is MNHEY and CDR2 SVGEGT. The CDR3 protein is CASSYSVAGVGSPLHF. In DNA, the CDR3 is TGTGCCAGCAGTTACTCAGTGGCAGGGGTTGGTTCACCCCTCCACTTT.

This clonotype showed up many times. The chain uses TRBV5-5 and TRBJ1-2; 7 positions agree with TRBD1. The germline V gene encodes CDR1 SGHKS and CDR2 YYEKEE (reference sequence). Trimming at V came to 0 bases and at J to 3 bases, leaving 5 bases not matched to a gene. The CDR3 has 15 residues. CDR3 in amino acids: CASSLAGGLDYGYTF. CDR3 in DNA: TGTGCCAGCAGCTTGGCAGGGGGATTGGACTATGGCTACACCTTC.

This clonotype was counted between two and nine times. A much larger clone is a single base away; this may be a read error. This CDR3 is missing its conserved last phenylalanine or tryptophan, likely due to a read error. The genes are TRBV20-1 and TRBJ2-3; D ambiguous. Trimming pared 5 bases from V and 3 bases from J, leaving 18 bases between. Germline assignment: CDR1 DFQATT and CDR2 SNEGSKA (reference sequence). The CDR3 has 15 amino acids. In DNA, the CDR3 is TGCAGTGCTCAGACCTCTGTGGCTCCAACAGATACGCAGTATTCT. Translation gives CSAQTSVAPTDTQYS.

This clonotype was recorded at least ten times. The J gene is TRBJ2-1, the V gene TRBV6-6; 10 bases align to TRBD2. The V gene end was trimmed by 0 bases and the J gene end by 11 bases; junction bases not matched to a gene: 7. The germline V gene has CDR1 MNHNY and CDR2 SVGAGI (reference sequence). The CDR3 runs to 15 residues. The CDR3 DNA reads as TGTGCCAGCAGTTACTCGACAGGGACTAGCGCCCAGCAGTTCTTC. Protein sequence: CASSYSTGTSAQQFF.

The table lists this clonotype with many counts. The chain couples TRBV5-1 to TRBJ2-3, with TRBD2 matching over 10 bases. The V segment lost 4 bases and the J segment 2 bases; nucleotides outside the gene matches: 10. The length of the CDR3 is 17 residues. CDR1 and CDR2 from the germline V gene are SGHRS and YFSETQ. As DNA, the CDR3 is TGCGCCAGCAGCAGGGAGGGGACTAGCGCAACCACAGATACGCAGTATTTT. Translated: CASSREGTSATTDTQYF.